A selection of T cell receptor beta chains follows, all from one sample in a study of blood T cell repertoires in COVID-19. TCRdb's table, derived via immunoSEQ multiplex PCR, lists solely in-frame clones and lacks some. Of approximately 360,000 clones in the sample, around 87% were seen once. The sample consisted of PBMCs or T cells enriched from blood (not recorded which). Every receptor here comes from a man aged 35 to 55 in a cohort exposed to, infected with or recovered from COVID-19 (not recorded which). Both conserved end residues are part of each CDR3. The D gene is left open where the match is weak. Expanded clones get a size class; other rows say once, few or many, or leave the size out.

J,D,V,size,DNA,CDR3
TRBJ2-5,TRBD2,TRBV27,.,TGTGCCAGCAGTTTATATAGCGGGGCCCATAAAGAGACCCAGTACTTC,CASSLYSGAHKETQYF
TRBJ1-2,.,TRBV27,.,TGTGCCAGCAGTTTTGCGGGGATCTATGGCTACACCTTC,CASSFAGIYGYTF
TRBJ1-2,.,TRBV30,.,TGTGCCTGGAGTTCCCCTTTTGGCTCTAACTATGGCTACACCTTC,CAWSSPFGSNYGYTF
TRBJ2-3,TRBD2,TRBV5-1,once,TGCGCCAGCAGCATGGGACTAGCGTCCCGAGGCTACACAGATACGCAGTATTTT,CASSMGLASRGYTDTQYF
TRBJ2-7,.,TRBV6-1,.,TGTGCCAGCAGTGACCAGGGGCCCTACGAGCAGTACTTC,CASSDQGPYEQYF
TRBJ2-2,TRBD1,TRBV11-3,.,TGTGCCAGCAGCTGGACAGGGAGCACCGGGGAGCTGTTTTTT,CASSWTGSTGELFF
TRBJ1-6,.,TRBV30,.,TGTGCCTGGAATGACCGGGACAAGAGATTTAATTCACCCCTCCACTTT,CAWNDRDKRFNSPLHF
TRBJ2-3,.,TRBV19,.,TGTGCCAGTAGTATAGAGGGGGGAAGAGATACGCAGTATTTT,CASSIEGGRDTQYF
TRBJ2-1,TRBD2,TRBV18,.,TGTGCCAGCTCTCCTTTTAGCGGGTTCAATGAGCAGTTCTTC,CASSPFSGFNEQFF
TRBJ2-7,.,TRBV28,.,TGTGCCAGCAGTAACGTTCGGCGGGCCGGCACCTACGAGCAGTACTTC,CASSNVRRAGTYEQYF
TRBJ2-7,TRBD2,TRBV29-1,once,TGCAGCGCCCAAATGGGGGGGGACGAGCAGTACTTC,CSAQMGGDEQYF
TRBJ2-3,.,TRBV12-5,.,TGTGCTAGTTCCCCCTGGGGGGGCGCGGGAGATACGCAGTATTTT,CASSPWGGAGDTQYF
TRBJ1-4,.,TRBV12-5,.,TGTGCTAGTGGTTTGGGAACCGGGGTAGGGGGTTATGAAAAACTGTTTTTT,CASGLGTGVGGYEKLFF
TRBJ2-5,.,TRBV9,.,TGTGCCAGCAGCCCCGGGTCCTCCCCGGGGGAGGAGACCCAGTACTTC,CASSPGSSPGEETQYF
TRBJ1-5,.,TRBV28,.,TGTGCCAGCAGTTACAGGGTAGGTCAGCCCCAGCATTTT,CASSYRVGQPQHF
TRBJ1-2,TRBD1,TRBV3-1/TRBV3-2,.,TGTGCCAGCAGCCAAGGTGGGACAGGGGGGGACTATGGCTACACCTTC,CASSQGGTGGDYGYTF
TRBJ1-2,.,TRBV4-2,.,TGTGCCAGCAGCCCCCCGTTTGGGGAGTATGGCTACACCTTC,CASSPPFGEYGYTF
TRBJ2-1,TRBD2,TRBV18,once,TGTGCCAGCTCACCACCCGGACTAGCGGGGCCCTACAATGAGCAGTTCTTC,CASSPPGLAGPYNEQFF
TRBJ2-2,TRBD2,TRBV7-3,.,TGTGCCAGCAGCTTATCTAGCGGGGGCACCGGGGAGCTGTTTTTT,CASSLSSGGTGELFF
TRBJ2-3,.,TRBV5-4,once,TGTGCCAGCAGCTTGGTATCTCGTAGCACAGATACGCAGTATTTT,CASSLVSRSTDTQYF
TRBJ1-2,TRBD1,TRBV7-8,.,TGTGCCAGCAGCTTAGCCCTACAGGGGATTTATGGCTACACCTTC,CASSLALQGIYGYTF
TRBJ2-1,.,TRBV6-1,few,TGTGCCAGCAGTGAAGCGATCCAGGATGAGCAGTTCTTC,CASSEAIQDEQFF
TRBJ2-7,TRBD2,TRBV10-3,.,TGTGCCATCAGTGAAGCTAGCGGGAGGCCCTACGAGCAGTACTTC,CAISEASGRPYEQYF
TRBJ1-3,TRBD1,TRBV30,.,TGTGCCTGGAGCAGGGGGTTTGAAAACACCATATATTTT,CAWSRGFENTIYF